This T cell receptor (beta chain) was identified during a study of CD8+ T cells in alopecia areata. cDNA serving as the sequencing template came from extracted, reverse transcribed RNA. Libraries were prepared by immunoSEQ multiplex PCR; TCRdb keeps only in-frame clonotypes and omits some of them. The sample carries around 210,000 clones, roughly 56% recorded once. This clone was detected only once. No antigen is known for it. V was trimmed by 7 bases and J by 2 bases, leaving 18 bases between them. The CDR3 consists of 16 residues. Study-level points and caveats: Sharing of TCR sequences between patients (possibly for HLA-related reasons) was less clear than in mice.

The source material was CD8+ T cells sorted from blood. The V and J genes are TRBV23-1 and TRBJ1-5; weak D call: TRBD1 (6 bases). TRBV23-1 is an open reading frame whose function is uncertain. The clonotype comes from a human donor in good health. The CDR3 loop is CASTRWGRWGNQPQHF. The CDR3 region has the DNA TGCGCCAGCACACGCTGGGGGCGGTGGGGCAATCAGCCCCAGCATTTT.